This T cell receptor beta chain is from a study of blood T cell repertoires in COVID-19. Study details: Specimens from acute and convalescent COVID-19 originated in the United States, Italy and Spain.

In the study's own analysis: Researchers report that nucleated cell counts were estimated from reference gene primer amplification. Here immunoSEQ multiplex PCR was the method, and the copy in TCRdb shows in-frame clones only, minus some. V and J calls and clone size are those listed in that table; D and trimming were worked out from the DNA. This sample has about 84,000 clones; 70% to 85% occur once, and the top ten carry 6% to 8.5%. This clone appeared a single time. Sequenced input: peripheral blood. The source of this sequence is a man aged 65 to 79 with acute or convalescent COVID-19.

The CDR3 sequence is CASSTLTGGTGNTIYF. As DNA, the CDR3 is TGCGCCAGCAGCACTTTAACAGGGGGGACTGGAAACACCATATATTTT. The rearrangement uses TRBV5-1 and TRBJ1-3, with 8 bases lining up with TRBD1. The CDR3 has 16 amino acids. CDR1 and CDR2 (germline): SGHRS, YFSETQ. Trimming cost V 4 bases and J 2 bases; bases outside gene matches: 8.